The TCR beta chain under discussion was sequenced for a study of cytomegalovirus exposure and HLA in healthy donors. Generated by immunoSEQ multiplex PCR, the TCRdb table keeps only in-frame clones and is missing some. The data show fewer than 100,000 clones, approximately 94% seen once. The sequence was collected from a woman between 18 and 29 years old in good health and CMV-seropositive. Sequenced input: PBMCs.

CDR3 DNA sequence: TGTGCCAGCAGTGGGGCGGGGGGGGCCGGTTACGGGGAGCTGTTTTTT. This encodes CASSGAGGAGYGELFF. The genes are TRBV2 and TRBJ2-2; 9 nucleotides agree with TRBD2. Germline assignment: CDR1 SNHLY and CDR2 FYNNEI. This CDR3 spans 16 amino acids. Trimming removed 4 bases from V and 7 bases from J; junction bases left unmatched: 10. The full variable domain, rest sourced from reference TRBV2 and TRBJ2-2, is EPEVTQTPSHQVTQMGQEVILRCVPISNHLYFYWYRQILGQKVEFLVSFYNNEISEKSEIFDDQFSVERPDGSNFTLKIRSTKLEDSAMYFCASSGAGGAGYGELFFGEGSRLTVL.